What follows are 20 T cell receptor beta chains derived from one specimen sequenced in a study of patients and donors after allogeneic stem cell transplantation. Using its own MiXCR run on the RT-PCR reads, TCRdb lists one record per CDR3 protein. This table holds 10,000 to 15,000 distinct CDR3 sequences, 20% to 25% found once. Sequencing input: blood, either unsorted or a sorted T cell fraction (not recorded which). The receptors come from a human donor who was either an allogeneic HSCT recipient or a stem cell or donor lymphocyte infusion donor (not recorded which). It is not recorded whose cells these are; they may come from a transplant donor.

V gene TRBV5-1 combines with J gene TRBJ2-2; no definite D call. Germline V gene data show CDR1 as SGHRS and CDR2 as YFSETQ. Trimming shortened V by 1 base and J by 2 bases, and 3 bases separated the two germline ends. The CDR3 has 13 amino acids. For the CDR3, the DNA is TGCGCCAGCAGCTTGACTAACACCGGGGAGCTGTTTTTT. Its protein is CASSLTNTGELFF.

This clonotype has at least ten counts. The rearrangement links TRBV19 to TRBJ1-2; D unclear. In germline, CDR1 is LNHDA, CDR2 SQIVND (reference sequence). V lost 3 bases to trimming and J lost 4 bases, with 6 bases between them. CDR3 length equals 12 residues. CDR3 bases: TGTGCCAGTAGTATTTCGAGCTATGGCTACACCTTC. Translated, it gives CASSISSYGYTF.

The V and J genes are TRBV11-2 and TRBJ2-1, with TRBD2 matching over 8 bases. The CDR3 has 17 residues. J lost 4 bases, V lost 0 bases, and 8 bases had no gene match. From germline, CDR1 is SGHAT and CDR2 FQNNGV. Here the CDR3 reads CASSLDRGGRSYNEQFF. The CDR3 region has the DNA TGTGCCAGCAGCTTAGATCGTGGCGGGAGGTCTTACAATGAGCAGTTCTTC.

This clonotype was observed at least ten times. J is TRBJ1-1 and V is TRBV9, with TRBD1 matching over 9 bases. After removal of 0 bases from V and 4 bases from J, the junction contained 1 base not matched to a gene. This CDR3 comprises 14 residues. Germline CDR1 SGDLS, CDR2 YYNGEE. DNA of the CDR3: TGTGCCAGCAGCGTAGTGACAGGGGGCACTGAAGCTTTCTTT. This translates into CASSVVTGGTEAFF.

The DNA for the CDR3 is TGTGCCAGTTCCCTTGGGGGATACAATGAGCAGTTCTTC. Translated, it gives CASSLGGYNEQFF. The rearrangement links TRBV12-3 or TRBV12-4 to TRBJ2-1; D may be TRBD1 or TRBD2 (5 bases each). CDR3 size: 13 residues. Trimming took off 9 bases at V and 4 bases at J, with 13 bases between the two ends.

V is TRBV5-1 and J is TRBJ1-1, with a possible D match to TRBD1 (6 bases). The CDR3 loop spans 14 amino acids. The germline V and J ends were trimmed by 6 bases and 3 bases, with 15 bases remaining between them. The germline V gene has CDR1 SGHRS and CDR2 YFSETQ. The CDR3, as DNA: TGCGCCAGCAAATACAGGGTACGGGACACTGAAGCTTTCTTT. Translated, it gives CASKYRVRDTEAFF.

The chain combines TRBV24-1 with TRBJ1-1; D is perhaps TRBD1 (5 bases). Germline CDR1 KGHDR, CDR2 SFDVKD. This CDR3 contains 14 residues. Trimming pared 6 bases from V and 2 bases from J, leaving 12 bases between. CDR3 sequence (DNA): TGTGCCACCAGTAGGGGAGACTCAAACACTGAAGCTTTCTTT. Its protein is CATSRGDSNTEAFF.

This clonotype was observed a handful of times. This sequence joins TRBV21-1 and TRBJ2-3; the D segment call TRBD2 is taken from the table without a DNA check. TRBV21-1 is classified as a pseudogene. This CDR3 region has 15 residues. CDR3 sequence (DNA): TGTGCCAGCAGCACATGGGGCGGGAGAAGGGATACGCAGTATTTT. Its protein is CASSTWGGRRDTQYF.

The CDR3 is CASRGRGDPGAFF. The CDR3 DNA is TGTGCCAGCAGAGGGAGGGGCGACCCTGGAGCTTTCTTT. The chain recombines TRBV7-9 with TRBJ1-1; D is perhaps TRBD1 (5 bases). The CDR3 covers 13 residues. Germline values: CDR1 SEHNR, CDR2 FQNEAQ (reference sequence). Trimming took off 6 bases at V and 10 bases at J, with 18 bases between the two ends.

This clonotype was observed a handful of times. This chain uses TRBV9 with TRBJ1-1, with D unclear. In germline, CDR1 is SGDLS, CDR2 YYNGEE. The CDR3 is made up of 13 amino acids. Trimming removed 0 bases at V and 3 bases at J, with 6 bases between. The CDR3 DNA follows: TGTGCCAGCAGCGTAGTTGGTGACACTGAAGCTTTCTTT. Its protein product is CASSVVGDTEAFF. Looking up the rest from reference TRBV9 and TRBJ1-1 gives the full variable domain: DSGVTQTPKHLITATGQRVTLRCSPRSGDLSVYWYQQSLDQGLQFLIQYYNGEERAKGNILERFSAQQFPDLHSELNLSSLELGDSALYFCASSVVGDTEAFFGQGTRLTVV.

The sample holds many counts of this clonotype. As DNA, the CDR3 is TGTGCCAGCAGTTTAACGGATGGGAATCAGCCCCAGCATTTT. This gives the protein CASSLTDGNQPQHF. The chain joins TRBV28 to TRBJ1-5; D remains ambiguous. The ends were cut back, 2 bases at V and 4 bases at J, with 9 bases in the middle. The CDR3 covers 14 residues. Germline-derived CDR1 and CDR2 are MDHEN and SYDVKM. Full variable domain (remainder filled in from reference TRBV28 and TRBJ1-5): DVKVTQSSRYLVKRTGEKVFLECVQDMDHENMFWYRQDPGLGLRLIYFSYDVKMKEKGDIPEGYSVSREKKERFSLILESASTNQTSMYLCASSLTDGNQPQHFGDGTRLSIL.

In this sample, this clonotype turned up a few times. The rearrangement uses TRBV29-1 and TRBJ1-2, with a possible D match to TRBD1 (6 bases). Trimming stripped 8 bases from V and 2 bases from J, with 27 bases between. This CDR3 comprises 17 residues. Per germline, CDR1 SQVTM and CDR2 ANQGSEA. In DNA form, the CDR3 reads TGCAGCCCCTCCTGTGTGCCGTCGAGGGGGAAGAACTATGGCTACACCTTC. Its protein is CSPSCVPSRGKNYGYTF.

By sample share, this clonotype is medium-sized. The V call is TRBV20-1, the J call TRBJ1-5; D gene ambiguous. The length of the CDR3 is 10 residues. Trimming stripped 3 bases from V and 7 bases from J, with 4 bases between. CDR1 and CDR2 (germline): DFQATT, SNEGSKA (reference sequence). The CDR3: CSASEQPQHF. The CDR3 bases are TGCAGTGCTAGTGAGCAGCCCCAGCATTTT.

This clonotype was seen many times. This chain uses TRBV4-1 with TRBJ1-3; D not resolved. Germline V CDR1 and CDR2: MGHRA, YSYEKL. Trimming stripped 3 bases from V and 1 base from J, with 4 bases between. The CDR3 runs to 13 residues. The CDR3 nucleotides are TGCGCCAGCAGCCAGCGGTCTGGAAACACCATATATTTT. Amino acid sequence: CASSQRSGNTIYF.

This chain connects TRBV7-8 to TRBJ1-5; 7 bases fit TRBD1. Germline V gene lookup returns CDR1 SGHVS and CDR2 FQNEAQ. This CDR3 is 16 amino acids long. V shed 1 base and J 2 bases; nucleotides not matched to a gene: 5. The CDR3: CASSLEQGRGNQPQHF. The CDR3 bases are TGTGCCAGCAGCTTAGAACAGGGGAGAGGCAATCAGCCCCAGCATTTT.

This clonotype was counted only a few times. The chain employs TRBV30 and TRBJ1-5; D not resolved. The ends were cut back, 2 bases at V and 6 bases at J, with 11 bases in the middle. Germline-derived CDR1 and CDR2 are GTSNPN and SVGIG (reference sequence). This CDR3 is built from 13 residues. The DNA of the CDR3 is TGTGCCTGGAGTCTCGGGGAGGGTCAGCCCCAGCATTTT. This sequence encodes CAWSLGEGQPQHF.

The chain uses TRBV5-8 and TRBJ2-1; either TRBD1 or TRBD2 may fit D (5 bases each). The ends were cut back, 3 bases at V and 7 bases at J, with 17 bases in the middle. The CDR3 totals 15 residues. Germline loops: CDR1 SGHTS, CDR2 YDEGEE. The CDR3 reads CASSSLGDPGNEQFF. In nucleotides, the CDR3 is TGTGCCAGCAGCTCCCTGGGGGACCCGGGGAATGAGCAGTTCTTC.

This chain uses TRBV29-1 with TRBJ1-2; D is unclear. Germline V gene sequence: CDR1 SQVTM, CDR2 ANQGSEA. Trimming removed 2 bases from V and 1 base from J, with 11 bases in between. There are 14 residues in the CDR3. The DNA of the CDR3 is TGCAGCGTTGAACTGGGATCCCTTAACTATGGCTACACCTTC. It codes for CSVELGSLNYGYTF.

The CDR3 loop reads CASSQDAIQPQHF. The CDR3 bases are TGTGCCAGCAGCCAAGATGCGATTCAGCCCCAGCATTTT. The rearrangement joins TRBV4-2 to TRBJ1-5; D is uncertain. This CDR3 comprises 13 residues. The germline V gene has CDR1 LGHNA and CDR2 YNFKEQ. Trimming stripped 0 bases from V and 6 bases from J, with 6 bases between.

This clonotype has only a few counts. The gene calls are TRBV4-2 and TRBJ1-2; unclear D gene. The ends were cut back, 0 bases at V and 0 bases at J, with 8 bases in the middle. Germline CDR1 LGHNA, CDR2 YNFKEQ. The CDR3 extends over 15 amino acids. The CDR3 region has the DNA TGTGCCAGCAGCCAAGATAGAGGCACTAACTATGGCTACACCTTC. Protein: CASSQDRGTNYGYTF.